This TCR beta chain was recorded in a study of metastatic and nonmetastatic thyroid tumors. As for the study in general: It was across blood and tumor or nodule tissue from malignant and benign thyroid patients that repertoires were compared.

In the original workflow: Using the CDR3 differences seen across clinicopathological groups, the authors built a distant-metastasis classifier for papillary thyroid cancer, which was meant to discriminate distant-metastatic patients. TCRdb re-called the PCR reads with MiXCR. TCRdb's processing, not the authors', yielded these V and J calls. The repertoire consists of about 53,000 clones, with 20% to 25% occurring once and the leading ten covering 3.5% to 5%. This clone has more than one count but fewer than ten. The antigen is not known. This may arise from a read error, as a much more abundant clone is one base away. Study-wide points: In both blood and tumor samples, TCR beta diversity was reported significantly higher for malignant than benign nodules.

Each patient went into thyroid surgery without having received any treatment. The receptor was isolated from a female donor with papillary thyroid cancer or a benign thyroid nodule (not recorded which). Some clones in this sample may be carry-over from other donors' samples. Source material: blood.

The CDR3 loop reads CAISTSTDTQYF. CDR3 nucleotides: TGTGCCATCAGTACGAGCACAGATACGCAGTATTTT. The chain uses TRBV12-3 or TRBV12-4 and TRBJ2-3; no reliable D call. The CDR3 loop spans 12 amino acids.